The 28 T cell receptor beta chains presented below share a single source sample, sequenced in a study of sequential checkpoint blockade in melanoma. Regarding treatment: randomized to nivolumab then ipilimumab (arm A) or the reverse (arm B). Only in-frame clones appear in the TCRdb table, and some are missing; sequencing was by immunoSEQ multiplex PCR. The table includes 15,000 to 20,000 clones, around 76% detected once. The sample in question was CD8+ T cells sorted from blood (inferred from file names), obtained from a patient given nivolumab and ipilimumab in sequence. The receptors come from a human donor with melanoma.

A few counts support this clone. CDR3 amino acids: CASSPPCGGLVAPLHF. CDR3 bases: TGTGCCAGCAGCCCCCCTTGTGGAGGGTTAGTAGCACCCCTCCACTTT. The chain employs TRBV14 and TRBJ1-6; D is uncertain. CDR1 and CDR2 (germline): SGHDN, FVKESK. The V end was cut by 4 bases, the J end by 11 bases, with 21 bases between. This CDR3 comprises 16 residues.

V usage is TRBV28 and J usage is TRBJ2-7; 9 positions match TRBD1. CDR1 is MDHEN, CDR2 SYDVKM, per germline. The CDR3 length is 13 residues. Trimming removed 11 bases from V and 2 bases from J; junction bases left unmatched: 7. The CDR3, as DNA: TGTGCCTCGAACCGGGACAGGGCCTACGAGCAGTACTTC. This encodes CASNRDRAYEQYF.

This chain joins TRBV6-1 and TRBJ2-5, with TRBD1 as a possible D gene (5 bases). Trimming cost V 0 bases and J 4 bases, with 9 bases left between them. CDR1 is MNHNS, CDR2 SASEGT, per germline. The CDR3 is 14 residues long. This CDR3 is CASSEADMAETQYF. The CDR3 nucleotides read TGTGCCAGCAGTGAAGCGGACATGGCAGAGACCCAGTACTTC.

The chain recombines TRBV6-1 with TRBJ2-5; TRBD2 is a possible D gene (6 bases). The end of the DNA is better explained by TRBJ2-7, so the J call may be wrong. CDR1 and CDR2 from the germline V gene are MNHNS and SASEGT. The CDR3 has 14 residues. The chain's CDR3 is CASNRAGPTYEQYF. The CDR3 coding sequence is TGTGCCAGCAACCGAGCGGGCCCGACCTACGAGCAGTACTTC.

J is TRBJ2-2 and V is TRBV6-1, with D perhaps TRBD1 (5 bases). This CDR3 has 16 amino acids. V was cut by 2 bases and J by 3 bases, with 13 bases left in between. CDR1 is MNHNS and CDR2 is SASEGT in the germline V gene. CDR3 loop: CASSELRGRDTGELFF. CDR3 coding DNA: TGTGCCAGCAGTGAACTAAGGGGTCGGGACACCGGGGAGCTGTTTTTT.

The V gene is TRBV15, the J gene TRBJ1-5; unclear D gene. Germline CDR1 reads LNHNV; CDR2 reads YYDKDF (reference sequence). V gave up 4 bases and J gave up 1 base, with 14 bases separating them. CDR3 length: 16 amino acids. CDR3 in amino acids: CATSTLVVTSNQPQHF. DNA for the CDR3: TGTGCCACCAGCACCCTAGTTGTAACGAGCAATCAGCCCCAGCATTTT. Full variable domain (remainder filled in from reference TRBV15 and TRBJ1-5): DAMVIQNPRYQVTQFGKPVTLSCSQTLNHNVMYWYQQKSSQAPKLLFHYYDKDFNNEADTPDNFQSRRPNTSFCFLDIRSPGLGDTAMYLCATSTLVVTSNQPQHFGDGTRLSIL.

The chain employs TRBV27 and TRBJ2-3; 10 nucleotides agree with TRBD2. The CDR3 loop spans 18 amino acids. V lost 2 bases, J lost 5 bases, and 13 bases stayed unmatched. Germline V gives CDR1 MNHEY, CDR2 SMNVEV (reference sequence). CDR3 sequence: CASSLSQVVLAGEDTQYF. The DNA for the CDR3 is TGTGCCAGCAGTTTAAGTCAGGTGGTCCTAGCGGGAGAAGATACGCAGTATTTT.

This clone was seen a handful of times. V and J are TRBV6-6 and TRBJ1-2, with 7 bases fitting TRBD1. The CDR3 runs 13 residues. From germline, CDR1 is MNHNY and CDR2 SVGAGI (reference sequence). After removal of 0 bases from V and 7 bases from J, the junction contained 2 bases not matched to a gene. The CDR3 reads CASSYSGGSGYTF. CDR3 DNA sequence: TGTGCCAGCAGTTACTCAGGGGGCAGTGGCTACACCTTC.

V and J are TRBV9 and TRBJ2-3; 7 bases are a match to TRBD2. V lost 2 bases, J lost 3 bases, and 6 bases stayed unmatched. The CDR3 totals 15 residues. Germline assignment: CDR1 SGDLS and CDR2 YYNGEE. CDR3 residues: CASSVAGVRTDTQYF. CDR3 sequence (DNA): TGTGCCAGCAGCGTGGCGGGAGTGAGGACAGATACGCAGTATTTT.

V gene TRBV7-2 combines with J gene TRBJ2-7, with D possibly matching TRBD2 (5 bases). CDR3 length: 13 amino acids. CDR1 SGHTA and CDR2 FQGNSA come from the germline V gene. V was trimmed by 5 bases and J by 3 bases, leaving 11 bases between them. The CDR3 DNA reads TGTGCCAGCAGCCCTGGACTGTACTACGAGCAGTACTTC. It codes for CASSPGLYYEQYF.

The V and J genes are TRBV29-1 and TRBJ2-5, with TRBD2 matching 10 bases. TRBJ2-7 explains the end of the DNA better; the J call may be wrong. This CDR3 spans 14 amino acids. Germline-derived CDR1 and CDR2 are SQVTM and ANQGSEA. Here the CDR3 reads CSVVERGGSSEQYF. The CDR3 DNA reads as TGCAGCGTTGTGGAGCGGGGGGGTTCTTCCGAGCAGTACTTC.

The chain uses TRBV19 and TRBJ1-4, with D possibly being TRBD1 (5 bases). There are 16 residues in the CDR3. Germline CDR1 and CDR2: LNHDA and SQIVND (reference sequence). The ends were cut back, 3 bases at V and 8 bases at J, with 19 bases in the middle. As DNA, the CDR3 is TGTGCCAGTAGTATCGTCGGATCCGGGACTCCCGAAAAACTGTTTTTT. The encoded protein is CASSIVGSGTPEKLFF.

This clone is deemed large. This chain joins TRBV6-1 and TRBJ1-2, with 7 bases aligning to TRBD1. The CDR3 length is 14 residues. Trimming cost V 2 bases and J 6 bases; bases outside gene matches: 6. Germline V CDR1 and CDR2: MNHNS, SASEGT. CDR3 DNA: TGTGCCAGCAGTGAACAGAGACAGGGAGATGGCTACACCTTC. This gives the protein CASSEQRQGDGYTF.

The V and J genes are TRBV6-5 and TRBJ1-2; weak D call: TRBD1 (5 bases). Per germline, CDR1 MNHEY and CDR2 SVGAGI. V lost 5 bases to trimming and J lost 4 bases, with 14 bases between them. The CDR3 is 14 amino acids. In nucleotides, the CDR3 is TGTGCCAGCAGTGAAAGCCAGGGTAGCTATGGCTACACCTTC. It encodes CASSESQGSYGYTF.

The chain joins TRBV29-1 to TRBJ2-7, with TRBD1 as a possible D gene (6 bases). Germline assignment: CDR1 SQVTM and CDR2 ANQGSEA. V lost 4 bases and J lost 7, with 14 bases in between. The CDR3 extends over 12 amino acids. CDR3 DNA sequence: TGCAGCGTTGGTCAGACAGGACAAGAGCAGTACTTC. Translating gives CSVGQTGQEQYF.

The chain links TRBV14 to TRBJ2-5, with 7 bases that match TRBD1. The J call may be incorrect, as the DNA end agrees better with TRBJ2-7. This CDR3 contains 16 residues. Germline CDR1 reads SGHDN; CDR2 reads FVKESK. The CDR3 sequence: CASSQIKLDRNYEQYF. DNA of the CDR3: TGTGCCAGCAGCCAGATCAAATTGGACAGGAACTACGAGCAGTACTTC.

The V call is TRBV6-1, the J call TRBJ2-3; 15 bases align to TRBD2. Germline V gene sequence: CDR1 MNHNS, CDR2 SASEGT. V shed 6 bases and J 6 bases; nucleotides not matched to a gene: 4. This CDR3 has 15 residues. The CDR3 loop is CASSGLAGGSDTQYF. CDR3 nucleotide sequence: TGTGCCAGCAGCGGACTAGCGGGAGGGTCCGATACGCAGTATTTT.

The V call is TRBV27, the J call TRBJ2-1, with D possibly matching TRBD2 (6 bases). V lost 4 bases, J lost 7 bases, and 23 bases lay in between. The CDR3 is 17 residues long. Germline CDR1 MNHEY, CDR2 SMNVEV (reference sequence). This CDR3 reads CASSSPPPTRRRNEQFF. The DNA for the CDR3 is TGTGCCAGCAGTTCTCCTCCCCCGACTAGAAGGAGAAATGAGCAGTTCTTC.

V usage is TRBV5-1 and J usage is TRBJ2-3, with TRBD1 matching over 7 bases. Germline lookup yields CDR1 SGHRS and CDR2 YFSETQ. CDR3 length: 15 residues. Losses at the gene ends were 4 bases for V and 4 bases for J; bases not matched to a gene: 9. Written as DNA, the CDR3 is TGCGCCAGCAGCATCGGGACAGCCACGGCAGATACGCAGTATTTT. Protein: CASSIGTATADTQYF.

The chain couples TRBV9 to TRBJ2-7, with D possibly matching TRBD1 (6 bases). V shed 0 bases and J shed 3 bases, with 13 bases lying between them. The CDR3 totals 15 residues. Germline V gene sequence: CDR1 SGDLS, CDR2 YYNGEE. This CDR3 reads CASSVAVGTNYEQYF. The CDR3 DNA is TGTGCCAGCAGCGTAGCGGTCGGGACAAACTACGAGCAGTACTTC.

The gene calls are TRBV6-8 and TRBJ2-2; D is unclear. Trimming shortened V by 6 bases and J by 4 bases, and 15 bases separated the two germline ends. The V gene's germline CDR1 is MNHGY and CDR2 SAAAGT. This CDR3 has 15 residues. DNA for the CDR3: TGTGCCAGCAGACTCCCTTCGCCCCCCACCGGGGAGCTGTTTTTT. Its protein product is CASRLPSPPTGELFF.

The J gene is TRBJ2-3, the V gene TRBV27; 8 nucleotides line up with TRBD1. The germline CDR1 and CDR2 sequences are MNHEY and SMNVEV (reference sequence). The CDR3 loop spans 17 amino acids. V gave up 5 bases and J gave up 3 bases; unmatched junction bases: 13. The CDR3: CASSPKSDRGWTDTQYF. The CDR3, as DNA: TGTGCCAGCAGTCCGAAAAGCGACAGGGGCTGGACAGATACGCAGTATTTT.

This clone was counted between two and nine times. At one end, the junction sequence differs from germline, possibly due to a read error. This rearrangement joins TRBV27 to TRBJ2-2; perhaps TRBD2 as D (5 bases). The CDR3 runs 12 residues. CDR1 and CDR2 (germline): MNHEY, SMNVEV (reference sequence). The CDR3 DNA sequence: TGTGCCAGCAGTATGAACACCGGGGAGCTGTTTTTC. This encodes CASSMNTGELFF.

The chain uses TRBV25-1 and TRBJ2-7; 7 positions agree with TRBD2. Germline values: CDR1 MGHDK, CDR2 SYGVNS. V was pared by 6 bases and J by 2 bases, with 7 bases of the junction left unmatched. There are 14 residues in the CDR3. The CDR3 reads CASSGGSSPYEQYF. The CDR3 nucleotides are TGTGCCAGCAGCGGCGGGAGCAGCCCCTACGAGCAGTACTTC.

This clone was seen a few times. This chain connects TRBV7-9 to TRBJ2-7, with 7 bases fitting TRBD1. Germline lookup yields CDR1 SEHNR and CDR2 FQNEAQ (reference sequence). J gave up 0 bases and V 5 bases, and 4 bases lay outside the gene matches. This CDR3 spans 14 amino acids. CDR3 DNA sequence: TGTGCCAGCAGCCCTAGGGGGCGCTCCTACGAGCAGTACTTC. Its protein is CASSPRGRSYEQYF. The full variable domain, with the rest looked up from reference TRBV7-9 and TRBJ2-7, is DTGVSQNPRHKITKRGQNVTFRCDPISEHNRLYWYRQTLGQGPEFLTYFQNEAQLEKSRLLSDRFSAERPKGSFSTLEIQRTEQGDSAMYLCASSPRGRSYEQYFGPGTRLTVT.

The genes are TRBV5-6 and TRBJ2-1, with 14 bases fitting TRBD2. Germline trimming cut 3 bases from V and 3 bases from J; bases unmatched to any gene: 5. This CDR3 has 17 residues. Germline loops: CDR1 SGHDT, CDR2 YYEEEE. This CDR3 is CASSSGTSGSGYNEQFF. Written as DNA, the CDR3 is TGTGCCAGCAGCTCTGGGACTAGCGGGAGTGGCTACAATGAGCAGTTCTTC. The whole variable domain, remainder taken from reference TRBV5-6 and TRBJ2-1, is DAGVTQSPTHLIKTRGQQVTLRCSPKSGHDTVSWYQQALGQGPQFIFQYYEEEERQRGNFPDRFSGHQFPNYSSELNVNALLLGDSALYLCASSSGTSGSGYNEQFFGPGTRLTVL.

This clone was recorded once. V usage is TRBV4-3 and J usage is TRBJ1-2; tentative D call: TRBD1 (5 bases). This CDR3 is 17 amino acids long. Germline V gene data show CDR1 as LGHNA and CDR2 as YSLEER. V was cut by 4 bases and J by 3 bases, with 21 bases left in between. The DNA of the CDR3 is TGCGCCAGCAGCCCGGGACTCGTCTGGGGCCCAGACTATGGCTACACCTTC. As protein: CASSPGLVWGPDYGYTF.

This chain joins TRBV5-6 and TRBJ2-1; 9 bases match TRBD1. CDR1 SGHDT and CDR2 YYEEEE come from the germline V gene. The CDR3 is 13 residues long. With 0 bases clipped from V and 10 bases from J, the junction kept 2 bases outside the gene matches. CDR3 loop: CASSLEDRGEQFF. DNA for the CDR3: TGTGCCAGCAGCTTGGAGGACAGGGGCGAGCAGTTCTTC.